This is a list of T cell receptor beta chains from one sample in a study of cytomegalovirus exposure and HLA in healthy donors. The data were produced by immunoSEQ multiplex PCR, yet TCRdb's version contains in-frame clones alone and is incomplete. There are 60,000 to 95,000 clones in the sample; around 83% occur only once, and approximately 19% lies in the top ten. The sequencing sample was made of PBMCs. The receptors shown here come from a man between 65 and 85 years old in good health and CMV-seropositive. Both conserved end residues are part of each CDR3. Each record gives: J gene, V gene, D gene, clone size, CDR3 protein, CDR3 DNA. D genes are given only for firm matches. Only part of the rows carry a size: once, few, many, or a class if the clone is expanded.

J gene: TRBJ2-1
V gene: TRBV5-1
D gene: NA
clone size: NA
CDR3 protein: CASGSYNEQFF
CDR3 DNA: TGCGCCAGCGGCAGCTACAATGAGCAGTTCTTC

J gene: TRBJ1-6
V gene: TRBV4-2
D gene: NA
clone size: NA
CDR3 protein: CASSQEPAGNNSPLHF
CDR3 DNA: TGTGCCAGCAGCCAAGAGCCTGCAGGGAATAATTCACCCCTCCACTTT

J gene: TRBJ2-7
V gene: TRBV5-1
D gene: NA
clone size: NA
CDR3 protein: CASSFDYPGTYEQYF
CDR3 DNA: TGCGCCAGCAGCTTCGACTACCCTGGGACCTACGAGCAGTACTTC

J gene: TRBJ1-2
V gene: TRBV6-1
D gene: TRBD1
clone size: NA
CDR3 protein: CASSGWGQEKYGYTF
CDR3 DNA: TGTGCCAGCAGTGGATGGGGACAGGAGAAATATGGCTACACCTTC

J gene: TRBJ1-1
V gene: TRBV5-1
D gene: NA
clone size: NA
CDR3 protein: CASSREYNTEAFF
CDR3 DNA: TGCGCCAGCAGCCGGGAGTATAACACTGAAGCTTTCTTT

J gene: TRBJ2-7
V gene: TRBV5-6
D gene: TRBD2
clone size: NA
CDR3 protein: CASSIGGDSYEQYF
CDR3 DNA: TGTGCCAGCAGCATCGGGGGGGACTCCTACGAGCAGTACTTC

J gene: TRBJ1-1
V gene: TRBV2
D gene: TRBD1
clone size: once
CDR3 protein: CASSPGTGVEAFF
CDR3 DNA: TGTGCCAGCAGCCCCGGGACAGGAGTTGAAGCTTTCTTT

J gene: TRBJ2-3
V gene: TRBV6-5
D gene: NA
clone size: NA
CDR3 protein: CASSYRAGAGGTQYF
CDR3 DNA: TGTGCCAGCAGTTACAGGGCGGGGGCTGGAGGTACGCAGTATTTT

J gene: TRBJ2-3
V gene: TRBV29-1
D gene: NA
clone size: NA
CDR3 protein: CSVPPSYDRTDTQYF
CDR3 DNA: TGCAGCGTTCCCCCCTCCTATGACAGGACAGATACGCAGTATTTT

J gene: TRBJ2-7
V gene: TRBV18
D gene: NA
clone size: NA
CDR3 protein: CASSPTGMIYEQYF
CDR3 DNA: TGTGCCAGCTCACCAACCGGGATGATCTACGAGCAGTACTTC

J gene: TRBJ2-5
V gene: TRBV4-3
D gene: NA
clone size: NA
CDR3 protein: CASSQGGGQETQYF
CDR3 DNA: TGCGCCAGCAGCCAAGGGGGGGGGCAGGAGACCCAGTACTTC

J gene: TRBJ1-1
V gene: TRBV10-3
D gene: TRBD1
clone size: NA
CDR3 protein: CALKELTGPNTEAFF
CDR3 DNA: TGTGCCCTCAAGGAGTTGACAGGGCCGAACACTGAAGCTTTCTTT

J gene: TRBJ1-6
V gene: TRBV28
D gene: TRBD1
clone size: NA
CDR3 protein: CASSPPRQGSSPLHF
CDR3 DNA: TGTGCCAGCAGCCCACCTAGACAGGGGAGTTCACCCCTCCACTTT

J gene: TRBJ2-6
V gene: TRBV29-1
D gene: NA
clone size: once
CDR3 protein: CSVELGHGGANVLTF
CDR3 DNA: TGCAGCGTTGAACTGGGGCACGGAGGGGCCAACGTCCTGACTTTC

J gene: TRBJ1-2
V gene: TRBV4-2
D gene: TRBD1
clone size: NA
CDR3 protein: CASSQATGGEGYTF
CDR3 DNA: TGTGCCAGCAGCCAAGCAACAGGGGGCGAAGGCTACACCTTC

J gene: TRBJ2-2
V gene: TRBV28
D gene: TRBD1
clone size: NA
CDR3 protein: CASSLLGTGVRTGELFF
CDR3 DNA: TGTGCCAGCAGTTTATTAGGAACAGGGGTTCGAACCGGGGAGCTGTTTTTT

J gene: TRBJ2-3
V gene: TRBV7-7
D gene: TRBD2
clone size: once
CDR3 protein: CASSQGTSGDTDTQYF
CDR3 DNA: TGTGCCAGCAGCCAAGGGACTAGCGGTGACACAGATACGCAGTATTTT

J gene: TRBJ2-1
V gene: TRBV10-3
D gene: TRBD2
clone size: few
CDR3 protein: CAIRGRLAGGPNEQFF
CDR3 DNA: TGTGCCATCAGGGGAAGGCTAGCGGGGGGGCCAAATGAGCAGTTCTTC

J gene: TRBJ1-2
V gene: TRBV28
D gene: TRBD1
clone size: NA
CDR3 protein: CASSLVEGQQSHGYTF
CDR3 DNA: TGTGCCAGCAGTTTAGTCGAGGGACAGCAGAGTCATGGCTACACCTTC

J gene: TRBJ1-5
V gene: TRBV28
D gene: NA
clone size: NA
CDR3 protein: CASSSLGREAFQPQHF
CDR3 DNA: TGTGCCAGCAGTTCCCTGGGCAGGGAGGCATTTCAGCCCCAGCATTTT

J gene: TRBJ2-3
V gene: TRBV30
D gene: TRBD1
clone size: NA
CDR3 protein: CAWTRGTVTDTQYF
CDR3 DNA: TGTGCCTGGACCAGAGGGACAGTCACAGATACGCAGTATTTT

J gene: TRBJ2-1
V gene: TRBV7-2
D gene: TRBD2
clone size: NA
CDR3 protein: CASRRLAGGYNEQFF
CDR3 DNA: TGTGCCAGCAGGCGACTAGCGGGGGGGTACAATGAGCAGTTCTTC

J gene: TRBJ2-5
V gene: TRBV4-1
D gene: TRBD2
clone size: few
CDR3 protein: CASSQSSGGVQETQYF
CDR3 DNA: TGCGCCAGCAGCCAATCTAGCGGGGGGGTCCAAGAGACCCAGTACTTC

J gene: TRBJ2-7
V gene: TRBV2
D gene: TRBD1
clone size: NA
CDR3 protein: CASSKRQGAYEQYF
CDR3 DNA: TGTGCCAGCAGTAAGAGACAGGGGGCTTACGAGCAGTACTTC

J gene: TRBJ1-1
V gene: TRBV7-9
D gene: NA
clone size: NA
CDR3 protein: CASSLRAGQNTEAFF
CDR3 DNA: TGTGCCAGCAGCTTGAGGGCAGGCCAGAACACTGAAGCTTTCTTT

J gene: TRBJ1-6
V gene: TRBV7-8
D gene: TRBD1
clone size: NA
CDR3 protein: CASSSTGTENSPLHF
CDR3 DNA: TGTGCCAGCAGCTCGACCGGGACAGAAAATTCACCCCTCCACTTT

J gene: TRBJ2-7
V gene: TRBV7-9
D gene: TRBD1
clone size: NA
CDR3 protein: CASSFTGVVGEQYF
CDR3 DNA: TGTGCCAGCAGCTTCACAGGGGTTGTGGGCGAGCAGTACTTC

J gene: TRBJ2-7
V gene: TRBV10-3
D gene: TRBD1
clone size: NA
CDR3 protein: CAIRGGQGPGGAQYF
CDR3 DNA: TGTGCCATCAGGGGGGGACAGGGACCAGGGGGAGCGCAGTACTTC

J gene: TRBJ2-5
V gene: TRBV7-7
D gene: TRBD2
clone size: NA
CDR3 protein: CASSHGLAGQETQYF
CDR3 DNA: TGTGCCAGCAGCCACGGACTAGCGGGGCAAGAGACCCAGTACTTC

J gene: TRBJ2-7
V gene: TRBV7-9
D gene: NA
clone size: NA
CDR3 protein: CASSLSLSSAYEQYF
CDR3 DNA: TGTGCCAGCAGCCTATCACTTAGTAGTGCCTACGAGCAGTACTTC

J gene: TRBJ2-6
V gene: TRBV18
D gene: TRBD1
clone size: once
CDR3 protein: CASSQGQVEANVLTF
CDR3 DNA: TGTGCCAGCTCACAAGGACAGGTTGAGGCCAACGTCCTGACTTTC

J gene: TRBJ2-5
V gene: TRBV7-9
D gene: TRBD2
clone size: NA
CDR3 protein: CASSLTSGGETQYF
CDR3 DNA: TGTGCCAGCAGCTTAACTAGCGGGGGGGAGACCCAGTACTTC

J gene: TRBJ2-1
V gene: TRBV7-2
D gene: TRBD2
clone size: NA
CDR3 protein: CASSFGGGYNEQFF
CDR3 DNA: TGTGCCAGCAGCTTCGGGGGGGGGTACAATGAGCAGTTCTTC

J gene: TRBJ2-2
V gene: TRBV9
D gene: NA
clone size: NA
CDR3 protein: CASSAATSGELFF
CDR3 DNA: TGTGCCAGCAGCGCAGCGACTAGTGGGGAGCTGTTTTTT

J gene: TRBJ2-3
V gene: TRBV25-1
D gene: TRBD1
clone size: few
CDR3 protein: CASSDDRGHQDTQYF
CDR3 DNA: TGTGCCAGCAGTGACGACAGGGGGCATCAAGATACGCAGTATTTT

J gene: TRBJ2-1
V gene: TRBV27
D gene: TRBD1
clone size: few
CDR3 protein: CASSLSPRTGGRSYNEQFF
CDR3 DNA: TGTGCCAGCAGTTTATCCCCCCGGACAGGGGGCCGCTCCTACAATGAGCAGTTCTTC

J gene: TRBJ1-2
V gene: TRBV19
D gene: NA
clone size: few
CDR3 protein: CASSLQGNYGYTF
CDR3 DNA: TGTGCCAGTAGTTTACAGGGTAACTATGGCTACACCTTC

J gene: TRBJ2-5
V gene: TRBV30
D gene: NA
clone size: NA
CDR3 protein: CAWSVQLQETQYF
CDR3 DNA: TGTGCCTGGAGTGTACAGTTACAAGAGACCCAGTACTTC

J gene: TRBJ2-7
V gene: TRBV28
D gene: NA
clone size: NA
CDR3 protein: CASTTTGVSYEQYF
CDR3 DNA: TGTGCCAGCACCACGACGGGGGTTTCCTACGAGCAGTACTTC

J gene: TRBJ2-3
V gene: TRBV10-3
D gene: TRBD2
clone size: NA
CDR3 protein: CAISDGHSGRAGTDTQYF
CDR3 DNA: TGTGCCATCAGTGATGGCCATAGCGGGAGGGCCGGCACAGATACGCAGTATTTT

J gene: TRBJ1-2
V gene: TRBV19
D gene: TRBD1
clone size: NA
CDR3 protein: CASSSPGTESRYGYTF
CDR3 DNA: TGTGCCAGTAGCTCCCCCGGGACAGAGTCCCGGTACGGCTACACCTTC

J gene: TRBJ1-2
V gene: TRBV6-1
D gene: NA
clone size: few
CDR3 protein: CASSEAGNGYTF
CDR3 DNA: TGTGCCAGCAGTGAGGCAGGGAATGGCTACACCTTC

J gene: TRBJ2-7
V gene: TRBV28
D gene: TRBD1
clone size: NA
CDR3 protein: CAIHRTGAYERYF
CDR3 DNA: TGTGCCATACATCGGACAGGAGCCTACGAGCGGTACTTC

J gene: TRBJ2-2
V gene: TRBV11-2
D gene: NA
clone size: NA
CDR3 protein: CASSSRMNTGELFF
CDR3 DNA: TGTGCCAGCAGCTCCAGAATGAACACCGGGGAGCTGTTTTTT

J gene: TRBJ2-7
V gene: TRBV6-5
D gene: TRBD1
clone size: NA
CDR3 protein: CASSYSGRGLTYEQYF
CDR3 DNA: TGTGCCAGCAGTTACAGTGGCAGGGGGTTAACCTACGAGCAGTACTTC

J gene: TRBJ1-1
V gene: TRBV6-1
D gene: TRBD1
clone size: NA
CDR3 protein: CASSRQGARNTEAFF
CDR3 DNA: TGTGCCAGCAGTCGACAGGGGGCAAGGAACACTGAAGCTTTCTTT

J gene: TRBJ1-5
V gene: TRBV11-2
D gene: NA
clone size: NA
CDR3 protein: CASSLDSRQPQHF
CDR3 DNA: TGTGCCAGCAGCTTAGATAGCCGTCAGCCCCAGCATTTT